Each of the 23 T cell receptor beta chains below was sequenced from the same sample in a study of OX40 agonist ivuxolimab in advanced cancers. Libraries were prepared by immunoSEQ multiplex PCR; TCRdb keeps only in-frame clonotypes and omits some of them. Of around 41,000 clones in the sample, 70% to 90% are singletons; the top ten hold 5.5% to 7.5%. Sequences were derived from CD4+ or CD8+ T cells sorted from blood, sampled in a trial of the OX40 agonist ivuxolimab. The receptors shown here come from an adult with an advanced solid tumor such as melanoma, head and neck, liver or kidney cancer.

This chain connects TRBV5-1 to TRBJ2-5, with 7 positions matching TRBD2. V shed 0 bases, J shed 2 bases, and the junction held 19 bases outside the gene matches. This CDR3 region has 20 residues. CDR1 is SGHRS, CDR2 YFSETQ, per germline. The CDR3 coding sequence is TGCGCCAGCAGCTTGGAGCAGTATAGAGGTTTGGTAGCGGGTCAAGAGACCCAGTACTTC. Amino acids: CASSLEQYRGLVAGQETQYF.

This clone was observed a few times. DNA for the CDR3: TGTGCCAGCAGTTCTACCGGGACTAGCGCCTCCTACGAGCAGTACTTC. It specifies CASSSTGTSASYEQYF. The V call is TRBV28, the J call TRBJ2-7; 10 bases line up with TRBD2. With V trimmed by 4 bases and J by 0 bases, 6 bases remained unmatched. CDR1 and CDR2 from the germline V gene are MDHEN and SYDVKM. This CDR3 has 16 amino acids.

The chain employs TRBV7-3 and TRBJ2-5; D call uncertain. Germline assignment: CDR1 SGHTA and CDR2 FQGTGA. Deletions cut 5 bases from V and 1 base from J, with 8 bases between. This CDR3 has 13 residues. The CDR3 coding sequence is TGTGCCAGCAGCCGGACGAGCCAAGAGACCCAGTACTTC. This gives the protein CASSRTSQETQYF.

Details on this clone: A read error may account for a junction end that differs from germline. The V call is TRBV7-7, the J call TRBJ2-5; a possible D gene is TRBD2 (6 bases). The CDR3 extends over 15 amino acids. Germline V gene data show CDR1 as SSHAT and CDR2 as FNYEAQ (reference sequence). The CDR3 here is CASSLFRQGGETQYF. CDR3 coding DNA: TGTGCTAGCAGCTTATTCCGGCAGGGAGGAGAGACCCAGTACTTC.

This sequence joins TRBV29-1 and TRBJ2-5; a weak D match, TRBD1 (5 bases). The CDR3 consists of 12 residues. Trimming cost V 7 bases and J 3 bases, with 12 bases left between them. Germline V lookup: CDR1 SQVTM, CDR2 ANQGSEA. CDR3 region: CSGQETEETQYF. DNA for the CDR3: TGCAGCGGCCAGGAGACAGAAGAGACCCAGTACTTC.

V usage is TRBV18 and J usage is TRBJ1-2; 8 bases align to TRBD1. The CDR3 has 14 residues. Germline CDR1 reads KGHSH; CDR2 reads LQKENI. V was pared by 5 bases and J by 8 bases, with 10 bases of the junction left unmatched. In DNA form, the CDR3 reads TGTGCCAGCTCAGCCTCTCAGGGGGCAGGGGGCTACACCTTC. Protein product: CASSASQGAGGYTF.

This clone was recorded only once. The chain links TRBV19 to TRBJ1-1, with D possibly matching TRBD1 (6 bases). The CDR3 extends over 14 amino acids. The germline V gene has CDR1 LNHDA and CDR2 SQIVND (reference sequence). The V gene lost 5 bases and the J gene lost 10 bases, with 20 bases spanning the gap. The DNA for the CDR3 is TGTGCCAGTAGTGTAACAGGGAAGAACATTGGAGCTTTCTTT. Its translation is CASSVTGKNIGAFF.

This rearrangement joins TRBV23-1 to TRBJ2-1; 7 positions match TRBD2. TRBV23-1 belongs to the ORF category, with a function that is uncertain. This CDR3 is built from 14 residues. V was pared by 11 bases and J by 5 bases, with 12 bases of the junction left unmatched. The CDR3 DNA reads TGCGCCGTGGGTGGGCGGGAGTCGAACAATGAGCAGTTCTTC. Protein: CAVGGRESNNEQFF.

The V gene is TRBV10-3, the J gene TRBJ2-7, with 10 bases lining up with TRBD1. The CDR3 loop spans 14 amino acids. Losses at the gene ends were 6 bases for V and 7 bases for J; bases not matched to a gene: 9. From germline, CDR1 is ENHRY and CDR2 SYGVKD. In DNA, the CDR3 is TGTGCCATCAGCCCGGGACAGGGGACGTGGGAGCAGTACTTC. Its protein is CAISPGQGTWEQYF.

This chain uses TRBV21-1 with TRBJ1-3. TRBV21-1 is a listed pseudogene. This CDR3 comprises 17 residues. This CDR3 reads CASSCLKVAFSGNTIYF. CDR3 bases: TGTGCCAGCAGCTGTCTGAAGGTGGCTTTCTCTGGAAACACCATATATTTT.

The chain combines TRBV19 with TRBJ2-5; 12 nucleotides agree with TRBD1. CDR1 LNHDA and CDR2 SQIVND come from the germline V gene (reference sequence). This CDR3 has 16 residues. The V segment lost 5 bases and the J segment 7 bases; nucleotides outside the gene matches: 11. The CDR3, as DNA: TGTGCCAGTAGTGCGGGACAGGGGGCGACGCGAGGGACCCAGTACTTC. Translated: CASSAGQGATRGTQYF.

The V gene is TRBV6-1, the J gene TRBJ1-1; D is perhaps TRBD1 (6 bases). V was clipped by 7 bases and J by 6 bases, with 15 bases between them. CDR3 length equals 13 residues. Germline CDR1 is MNHNS and CDR2 is SASEGT. CDR3 bases: TGTGCCAGCACTGTATGGGGGCTCCCTGAAGCTTTCTTT. This codes for CASTVWGLPEAFF.

The V and J genes are TRBV9 and TRBJ1-4; D gene unclear. Trimming pared 0 bases from V and 0 bases from J, leaving 6 bases between. The CDR3 runs 15 residues. Germline V CDR1 and CDR2: SGDLS, YYNGEE. CDR3 loop: CASSVGAATNEKLFF. The CDR3 nucleotides read TGTGCCAGCAGCGTAGGGGCGGCAACTAATGAAAAACTGTTTTTT.

This clone was found once. Here the CDR3 reads CASSFGGDRRASGNTIYF. The CDR3 coding sequence is TGTGCCAGCAGCTTCGGCGGAGACAGACGTGCTTCTGGAAACACCATATATTTT. The gene calls are TRBV7-8 and TRBJ1-3; a possible D gene is TRBD1 (5 bases). The ends were cut back, 3 bases at V and 1 base at J, with 19 bases in the middle. Looked up from germline, CDR1 is SGHVS and CDR2 is FQNEAQ. The CDR3 spans 18 residues.

Turning to this clone: One end of the junction varies from germline; a read error may be responsible. The chain combines TRBV7-7 with TRBJ2-2; unclear D gene. CDR1 is SSHAT, CDR2 FNYEAQ, per germline (reference sequence). CDR3 size: 13 residues. DNA for the CDR3: TGTGCTAGCAGCCGCGGCAGTCCCGGGGAGCTGTTTTTT. Protein sequence: CASSRGSPGELFF.

This clone came up a few times. The genes are TRBV28 and TRBJ1-2; TRBD1 matches at 9 bases. Germline-derived CDR1 and CDR2 are MDHEN and SYDVKM. V lost 4 bases and J lost 7; bases outside the gene matches: 4. The CDR3 loop spans 13 amino acids. The CDR3 protein is CASSYTGGGGYTF. The CDR3 DNA sequence: TGTGCCAGCAGTTACACAGGGGGCGGTGGCTACACCTTC.

J is TRBJ1-2 and V is TRBV11-2, with TRBD1 as a possible D gene (5 bases). From germline, CDR1 is SGHAT and CDR2 FQNNGV. Between the trimmed V and J ends, which lost 2 bases and 5 bases, there was a span of 6 bases. CDR3 length: 12 amino acids. CDR3 DNA sequence: TGTGCCAGCAGCTTACAGGGTTATGGCTACACCTTC. Its protein product is CASSLQGYGYTF.

The V call is TRBV5-1, the J call TRBJ1-6, with D perhaps TRBD1 (6 bases). Per the germline V gene, CDR1 is SGHRS and CDR2 is YFSETQ. The CDR3 sequence is 15 residues long. V was pared by 1 base and J by 9 bases, with 14 bases between. The CDR3 region is CASSLNGGGGSPLHF. CDR3 coding DNA: TGCGCCAGCAGCTTGAACGGAGGAGGGGGTTCACCCCTCCACTTT.

The chain uses TRBV28 and TRBJ1-5; D not resolved. The CDR3 consists of 14 residues. Germline V gives CDR1 MDHEN, CDR2 SYDVKM. Trimming took 2 bases from V and 7 from J, leaving 12 bases between them. The DNA for the CDR3 is TGTGCCAGCAGTTTAGAACTGGACGGGCAGCCCCAGCATTTT. Amino acid sequence: CASSLELDGQPQHF.

The chain recombines TRBV4-2 with TRBJ2-7, with D maybe TRBD2 (6 bases). The CDR3 covers 13 residues. With 8 bases removed from V and 5 bases from J, the gap between germline ends came to 16 bases. Germline V lookup: CDR1 LGHNA, CDR2 YNFKEQ. The CDR3 nucleotides are TGTGCCAGCTCTCTGGAGGGCCGAGACGAGCAGTACTTC. The encoded protein is CASSLEGRDEQYF.

CDR3 amino acids: CASSSYTGSGELFF. CDR3 nucleotides: TGTGCCAGCAGTAGCTACACGGGGTCCGGGGAGCTGTTTTTT. This chain uses TRBV28 with TRBJ2-2, with a weak D call TRBD2 (5 bases). The CDR3 runs 14 residues. Germline CDR1 MDHEN, CDR2 SYDVKM. V was trimmed by 5 bases and J by 6 bases, leaving 13 bases between them.

This chain connects TRBV7-3 to TRBJ1-1; no definite D call. Trimming took off 0 bases at V and 8 bases at J, with 10 bases between the two ends. Germline V gene sequence: CDR1 SGHTA, CDR2 FQGTGA. The CDR3 loop spans 13 amino acids. CDR3 coding DNA: TGTGCCAGCAGCTTAACAATGAACGGGGAAGCTTTCTTT. Translation: CASSLTMNGEAFF.

The V gene is TRBV18, the J gene TRBJ2-5; maybe TRBD1 (5 bases). The CDR3 extends over 16 amino acids. Germline V gene lookup returns CDR1 KGHSH and CDR2 LQKENI. Trimming left V 1 base short and J 1 base short, with 13 bases between. In DNA, the CDR3 is TGTGCCAGCTCACCACTTTCCCAGGGCCCCCAAGAGACCCAGTACTTC. Its protein product is CASSPLSQGPQETQYF.